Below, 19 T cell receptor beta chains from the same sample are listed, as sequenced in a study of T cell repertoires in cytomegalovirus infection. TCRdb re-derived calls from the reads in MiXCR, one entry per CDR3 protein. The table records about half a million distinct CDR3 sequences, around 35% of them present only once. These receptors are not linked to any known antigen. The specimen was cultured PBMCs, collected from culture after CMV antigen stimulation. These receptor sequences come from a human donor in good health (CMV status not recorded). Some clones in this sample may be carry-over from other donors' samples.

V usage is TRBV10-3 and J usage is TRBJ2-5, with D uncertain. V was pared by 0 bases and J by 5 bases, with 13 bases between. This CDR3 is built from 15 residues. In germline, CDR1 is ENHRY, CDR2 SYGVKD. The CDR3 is CAISESFFRWETQYF. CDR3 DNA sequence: TGTGCCATCAGTGAGTCGTTCTTCAGGTGGGAGACCCAGTACTTC.

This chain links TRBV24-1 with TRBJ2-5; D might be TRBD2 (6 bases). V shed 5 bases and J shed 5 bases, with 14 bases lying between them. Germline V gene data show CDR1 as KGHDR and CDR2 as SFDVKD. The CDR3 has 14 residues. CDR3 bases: TGTGCCACCAGTGCCGGGAGAGATCAGGAGACCCAGTACTTC. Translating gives CATSAGRDQETQYF.

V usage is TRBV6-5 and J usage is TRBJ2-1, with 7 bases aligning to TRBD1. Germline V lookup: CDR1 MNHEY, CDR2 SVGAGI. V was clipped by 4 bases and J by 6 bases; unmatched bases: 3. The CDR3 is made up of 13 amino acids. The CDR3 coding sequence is TGTGCCAGCAGTTCTGACAGGGTCAATGAGCAGTTCTTC. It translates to CASSSDRVNEQFF.

The CDR3 region is CASSLDSGAEPGEQYV. CDR3 coding DNA: TGTGCCAGCAGCTTAGATTCGGGCGCAGAGCCGGGGGAGCAGTACGTC. The chain employs TRBV11-3 and TRBJ2-7; possible D gene TRBD2, 5 bases. V lost 0 bases to trimming and J lost 7 bases, with 19 bases between them. The CDR3 contains 16 residues. Germline CDR1 is SGHNT and CDR2 is YENEEA.

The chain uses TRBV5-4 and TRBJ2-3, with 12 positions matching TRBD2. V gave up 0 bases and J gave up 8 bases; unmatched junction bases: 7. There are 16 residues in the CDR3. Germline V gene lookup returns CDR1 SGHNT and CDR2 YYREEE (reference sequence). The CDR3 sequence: CASSLGLAGVSSTQYF. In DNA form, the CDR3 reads TGTGCCAGCAGCTTGGGACTAGCGGGAGTTTCATCTACGCAGTATTTT.

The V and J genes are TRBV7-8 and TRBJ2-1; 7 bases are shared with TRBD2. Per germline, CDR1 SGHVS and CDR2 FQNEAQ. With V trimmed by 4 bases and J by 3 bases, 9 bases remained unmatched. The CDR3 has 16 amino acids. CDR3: CASSSDSGLNYNEQFF. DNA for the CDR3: TGTGCCAGCAGCTCCGATTCGGGACTAAACTACAATGAGCAGTTCTTC.

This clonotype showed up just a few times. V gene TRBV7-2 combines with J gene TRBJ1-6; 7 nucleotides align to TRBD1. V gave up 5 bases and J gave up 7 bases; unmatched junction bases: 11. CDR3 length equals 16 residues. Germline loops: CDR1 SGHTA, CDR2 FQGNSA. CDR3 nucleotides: TGTGCCAGCAGCCATATACAGGGGAGGGGGAATTCACCCCTCCACTTT. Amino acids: CASSHIQGRGNSPLHF.

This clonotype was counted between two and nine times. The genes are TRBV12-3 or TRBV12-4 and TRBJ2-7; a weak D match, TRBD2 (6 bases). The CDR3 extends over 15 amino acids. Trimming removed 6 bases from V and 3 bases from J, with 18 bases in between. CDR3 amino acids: CASSQYGGADYEQYF. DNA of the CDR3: TGTGCCAGCAGCCAGTACGGGGGAGCAGACTACGAGCAGTACTTC.

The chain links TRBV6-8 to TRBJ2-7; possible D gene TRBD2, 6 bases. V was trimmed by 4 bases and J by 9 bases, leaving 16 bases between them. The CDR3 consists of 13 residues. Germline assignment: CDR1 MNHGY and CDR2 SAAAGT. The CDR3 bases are TGTGCCAGCAGTTCGGGGCGGGGAACCGGGCAGTACTTC. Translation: CASSSGRGTGQYF.

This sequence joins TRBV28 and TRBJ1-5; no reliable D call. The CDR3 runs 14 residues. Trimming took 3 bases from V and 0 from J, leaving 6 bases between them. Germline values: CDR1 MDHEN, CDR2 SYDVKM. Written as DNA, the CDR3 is TGTGCCAGCAGTTTTGAGGTTAGCAATCAGCCCCAGCATTTT. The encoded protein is CASSFEVSNQPQHF.

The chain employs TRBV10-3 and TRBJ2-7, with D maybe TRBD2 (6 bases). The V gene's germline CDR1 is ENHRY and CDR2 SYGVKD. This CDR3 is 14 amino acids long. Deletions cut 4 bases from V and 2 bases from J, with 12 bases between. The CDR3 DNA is TGTGCCATCAGTGTAGGAGGGGACCCCTACGAGCAGTACTTC. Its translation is CAISVGGDPYEQYF.

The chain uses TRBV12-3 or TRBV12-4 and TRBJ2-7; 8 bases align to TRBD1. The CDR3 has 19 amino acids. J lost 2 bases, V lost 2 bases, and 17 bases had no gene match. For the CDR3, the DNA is TGTGCCAGCAGTTTAACGATTAATCCCCCGACAGGGGTCCCCTACGAGCAGTACTTC. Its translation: CASSLTINPPTGVPYEQYF.

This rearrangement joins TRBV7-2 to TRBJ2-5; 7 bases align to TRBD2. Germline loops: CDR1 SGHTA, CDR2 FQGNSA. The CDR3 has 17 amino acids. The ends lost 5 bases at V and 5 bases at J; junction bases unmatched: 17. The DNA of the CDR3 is TGTGCCAGCAGCGGGGGGGGACGTTCGGGTAGTTTGGAGACCCAGTACTTC. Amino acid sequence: CASSGGGRSGSLETQYF.

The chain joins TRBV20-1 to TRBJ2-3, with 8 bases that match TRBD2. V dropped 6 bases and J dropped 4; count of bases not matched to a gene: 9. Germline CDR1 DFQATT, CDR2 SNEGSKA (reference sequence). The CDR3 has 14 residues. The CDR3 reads CSARPPREADTQYF. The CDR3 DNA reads TGCAGTGCCCGCCCTCCGCGGGAGGCAGATACGCAGTATTTT.

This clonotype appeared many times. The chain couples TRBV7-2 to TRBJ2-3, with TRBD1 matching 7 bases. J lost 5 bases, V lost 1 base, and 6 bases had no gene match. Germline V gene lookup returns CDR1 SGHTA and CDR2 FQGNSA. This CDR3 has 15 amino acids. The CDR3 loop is CASSLGGQELDTQYF. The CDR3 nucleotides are TGTGCCAGCAGCTTAGGAGGACAGGAGTTAGATACGCAGTATTTT.

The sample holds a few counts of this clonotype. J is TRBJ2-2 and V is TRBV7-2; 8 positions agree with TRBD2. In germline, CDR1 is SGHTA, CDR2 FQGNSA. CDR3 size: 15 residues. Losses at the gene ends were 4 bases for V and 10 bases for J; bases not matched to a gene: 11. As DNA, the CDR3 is TGTGCCAGCAGCTCGAGACCGGTCGGGAGGGAGGAGCTGTTTTTT. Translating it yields CASSSRPVGREELFF.

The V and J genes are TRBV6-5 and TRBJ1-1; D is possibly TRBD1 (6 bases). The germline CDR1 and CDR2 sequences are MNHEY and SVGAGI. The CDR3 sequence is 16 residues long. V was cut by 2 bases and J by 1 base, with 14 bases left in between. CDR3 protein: CASSYGGRGANTEAFF. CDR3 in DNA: TGTGCCAGCAGTTACGGGGGGCGGGGGGCGAACACTGAAGCTTTCTTT.

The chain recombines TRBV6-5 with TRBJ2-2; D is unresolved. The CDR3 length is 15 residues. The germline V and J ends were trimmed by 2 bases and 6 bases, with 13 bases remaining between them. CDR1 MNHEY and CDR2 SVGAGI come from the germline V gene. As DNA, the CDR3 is TGTGCCAGCAGTTACCTTAGCACGGCATCCGGGGAGCTGTTTTTT. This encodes CASSYLSTASGELFF.

For the CDR3, the DNA is TGTGCCAGCAGCCCTCTCTCGAGAGCTAACACTGAAGCTTTCTTT. Encoded protein: CASSPLSRANTEAFF. This chain joins TRBV7-8 and TRBJ1-1; D unresolved. Per the germline V gene, CDR1 is SGHVS and CDR2 is FQNEAQ. This CDR3 spans 15 amino acids. V lost 5 bases and J 2 bases, leaving 15 bases between the germline ends.